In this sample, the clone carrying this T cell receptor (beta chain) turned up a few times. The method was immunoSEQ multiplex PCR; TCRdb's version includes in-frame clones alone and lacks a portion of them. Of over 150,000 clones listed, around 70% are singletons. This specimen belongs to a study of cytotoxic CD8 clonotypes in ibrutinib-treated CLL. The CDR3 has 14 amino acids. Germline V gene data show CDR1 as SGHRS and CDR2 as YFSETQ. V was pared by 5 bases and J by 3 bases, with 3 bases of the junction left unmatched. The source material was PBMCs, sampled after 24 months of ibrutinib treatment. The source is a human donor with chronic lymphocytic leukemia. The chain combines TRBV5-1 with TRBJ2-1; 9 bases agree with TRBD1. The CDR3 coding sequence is TGCGCCAGCAGTCCGGGACAGGGCTACAATGAGCAGTTCTTC. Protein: CASSPGQGYNEQFF.